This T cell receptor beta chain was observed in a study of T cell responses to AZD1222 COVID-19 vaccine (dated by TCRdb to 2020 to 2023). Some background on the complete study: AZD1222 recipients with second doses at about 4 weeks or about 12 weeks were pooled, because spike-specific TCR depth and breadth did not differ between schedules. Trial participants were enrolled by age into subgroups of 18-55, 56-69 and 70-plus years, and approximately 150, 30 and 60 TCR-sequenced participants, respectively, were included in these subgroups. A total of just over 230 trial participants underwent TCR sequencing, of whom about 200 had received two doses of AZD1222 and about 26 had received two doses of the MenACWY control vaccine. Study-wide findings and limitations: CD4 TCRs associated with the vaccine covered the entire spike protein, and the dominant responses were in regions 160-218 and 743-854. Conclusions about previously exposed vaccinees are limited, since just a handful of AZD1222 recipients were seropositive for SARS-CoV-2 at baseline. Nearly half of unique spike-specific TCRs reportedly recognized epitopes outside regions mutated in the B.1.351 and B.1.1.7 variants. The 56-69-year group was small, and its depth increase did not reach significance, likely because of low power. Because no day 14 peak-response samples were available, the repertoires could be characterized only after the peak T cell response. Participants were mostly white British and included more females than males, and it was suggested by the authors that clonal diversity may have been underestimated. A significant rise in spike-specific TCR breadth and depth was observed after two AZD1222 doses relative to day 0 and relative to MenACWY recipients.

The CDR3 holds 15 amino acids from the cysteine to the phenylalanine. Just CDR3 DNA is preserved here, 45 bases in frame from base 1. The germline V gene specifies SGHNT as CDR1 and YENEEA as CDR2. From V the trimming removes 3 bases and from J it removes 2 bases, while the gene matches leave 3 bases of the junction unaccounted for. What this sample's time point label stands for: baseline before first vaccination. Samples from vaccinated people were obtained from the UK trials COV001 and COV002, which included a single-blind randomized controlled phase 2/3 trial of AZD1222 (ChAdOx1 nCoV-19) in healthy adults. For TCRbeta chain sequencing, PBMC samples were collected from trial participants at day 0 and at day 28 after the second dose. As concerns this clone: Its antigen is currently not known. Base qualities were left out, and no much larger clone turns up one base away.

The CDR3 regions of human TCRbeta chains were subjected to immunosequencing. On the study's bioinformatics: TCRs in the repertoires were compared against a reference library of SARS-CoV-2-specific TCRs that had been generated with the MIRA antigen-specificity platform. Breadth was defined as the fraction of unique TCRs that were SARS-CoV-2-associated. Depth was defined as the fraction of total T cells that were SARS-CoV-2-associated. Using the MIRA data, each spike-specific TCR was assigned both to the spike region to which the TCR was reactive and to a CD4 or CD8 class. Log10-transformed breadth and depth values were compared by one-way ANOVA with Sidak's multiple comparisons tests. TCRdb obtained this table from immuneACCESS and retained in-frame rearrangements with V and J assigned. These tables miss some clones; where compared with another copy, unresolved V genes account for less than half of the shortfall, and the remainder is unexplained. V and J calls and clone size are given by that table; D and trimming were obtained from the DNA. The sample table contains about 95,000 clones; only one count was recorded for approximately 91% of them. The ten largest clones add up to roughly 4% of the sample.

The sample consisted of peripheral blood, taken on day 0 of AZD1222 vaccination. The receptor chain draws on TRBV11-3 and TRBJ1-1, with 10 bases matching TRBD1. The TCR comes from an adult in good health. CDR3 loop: CASSFGQGGNTEAFF. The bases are TGTGCCAGCAGCTTCGGACAGGGGGGCAACACTGAAGCTTTCTTT.